This T cell receptor beta chain was documented in a study of blood T cell repertoires in COVID-19 (dated by TCRdb to the early 2020s). Study-level background: Collaborator samples came from the United States, Italy and Spain and covered acute and convalescent phases of COVID-19. The samples were drawn from two sources: the first 160 participants of the ongoing ImmuneRACE study, and over 950 subjects contributed by 6 global collaborators. A freely available public database, intended as a resource for researchers studying the immune response to SARS-CoV-2, is where the repertoires were released. Subjects who had been exposed to COVID-19, were actively infected with it, or had recovered from it provided the deeply sampled blood TCRbeta repertoires that made up the dataset. A de-identified subject ID, COVID-19 status, age in years and sex were almost always included in the sample metadata. Where available, HLA class I and class II types were taken from metadata supplied by the sample provider and were not determined by assay-based typing. The prospective study material was composed of cDNA or gDNA derived from T cells, B-cell-depleted T cells, or PBMCs. What the research found in general, with its limitations: Clinical and demographic metadata were provided uncurated, with the amount varying by source and participant.

In the prospective study, participants were about 18 to 95 years old, resided in approximately 25 geographic areas of the United States, and were enrolled through a virtual design. In the prospective study, cohorts were assigned on the basis of participant-reported clinical history obtained from a screening survey and a study questionnaire. For ImmuneRACE Cohort 3, a participant was defined as recovered based on two consecutive negative NP/OP PCR tests, clearance by a healthcare professional, or resolution of symptoms. Mobile phlebotomists in the prospective study collected whole blood, serum and a nasopharyngeal or oropharyngeal swab from every participant. Additional blood draws and questionnaires over an approximately two-month period could optionally be provided by prospective study participants. Prospective study blood samples were shipped either frozen or at room temperature before DNA extraction.

TCRbeta CDR3 regions were amplified from genomic DNA using the immunoSEQ Assay, a bias-controlled multiplex PCR. Per the original workflow: The number of nucleated cells in each sample was estimated from the amplification of reference gene primers within the assay. Sequence reads were collapsed and filtered to measure the absolute abundance of every unique TCRbeta CDR3 rearrangement. Productive Simpson clonality was computed per sample as the square root of Simpson's diversity index over productive rearrangements. This immuneACCESS table, as held by TCRdb, lists in-frame sequences with V and J called but not all clones. Of the missing ones, under half trace to an unresolved V gene in checked studies; the others have no known cause. The V and J calls and clone size are taken from that table; D and trimming were inferred from the DNA. This sample gives about 480,000 clones in total; around 87% of them show up just once. The ten biggest clones cover approximately 1.8% of the sample.

With regard to this clone: Its target antigen remains unknown. No base-level quality is on record; no much larger clone is a single base apart.

CDR1 and CDR2 are read off the germline V gene (reference sequence) as LNHDA and SQIVND. Inclusive of the bounding cysteine and phenylalanine, the CDR3 is 15 residues long. Only the CDR3 DNA stays, 45 bases, in frame from base 1. Trimming at the junction amounts to 0 bases on V and 0 bases on J, and the germline ends lie 6 bases apart. The sequence joins TRBV19 to TRBJ2-1; too little of a D gene remains to name it. Source material: PBMCs or T cells enriched from blood (not recorded which). The clonotype was recovered from a woman aged 40-49 years who had recovered from COVID-19. The CDR3 protein is CASSIEFSSYNEQFF. The nucleotide sequence is given as TGTGCCAGTAGTATAGAATTCAGCTCCTACAATGAGCAGTTCTTC.